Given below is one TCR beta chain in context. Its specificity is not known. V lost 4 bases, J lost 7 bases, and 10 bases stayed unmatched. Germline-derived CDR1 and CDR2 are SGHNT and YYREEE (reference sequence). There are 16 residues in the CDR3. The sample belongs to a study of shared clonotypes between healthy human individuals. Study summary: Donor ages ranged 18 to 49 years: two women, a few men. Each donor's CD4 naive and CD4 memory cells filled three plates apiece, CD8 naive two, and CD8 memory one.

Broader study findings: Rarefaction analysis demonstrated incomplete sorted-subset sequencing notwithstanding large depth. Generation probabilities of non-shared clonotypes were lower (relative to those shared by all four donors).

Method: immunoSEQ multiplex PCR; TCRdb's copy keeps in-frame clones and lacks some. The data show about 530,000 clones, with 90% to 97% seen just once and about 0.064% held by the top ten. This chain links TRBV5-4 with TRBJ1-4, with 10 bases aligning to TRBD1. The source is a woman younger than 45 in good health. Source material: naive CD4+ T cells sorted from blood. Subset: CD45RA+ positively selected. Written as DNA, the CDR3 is TGTGCCAGCAGCCGGGACAGGGGAGCAGCCCGTGAAAAACTGTTTTTT. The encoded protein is CASSRDRGAAREKLFF.